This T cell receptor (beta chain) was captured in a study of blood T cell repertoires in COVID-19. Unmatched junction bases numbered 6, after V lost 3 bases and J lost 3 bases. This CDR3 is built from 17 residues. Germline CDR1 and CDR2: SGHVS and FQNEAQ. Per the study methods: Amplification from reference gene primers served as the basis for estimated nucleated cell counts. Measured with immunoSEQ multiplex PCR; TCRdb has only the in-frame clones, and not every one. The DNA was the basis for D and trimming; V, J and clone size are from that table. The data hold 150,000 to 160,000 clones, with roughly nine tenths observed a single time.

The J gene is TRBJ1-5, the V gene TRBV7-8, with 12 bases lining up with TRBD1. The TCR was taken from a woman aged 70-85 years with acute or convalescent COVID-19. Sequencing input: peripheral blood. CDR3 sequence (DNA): TGTGCCAGCAGCTTGGGACAGGGGGCGAGGGTCAATCAGCCCCAGCATTTT. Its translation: CASSLGQGARVNQPQHF. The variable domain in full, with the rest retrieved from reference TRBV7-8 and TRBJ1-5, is GAGVSQSPRYKVAKRGQDVALRCDPISGHVSLFWYQQALGQGPEFLTYFQNEAQLDKSGLPSDRFFAERPEGSVSTLKIQRTQQEDSAVYLCASSLGQGARVNQPQHFGDGTRLSIL.